The source of this T cell receptor beta chain is a study of chemoradiotherapy in HPV16-positive cancers. Clones were sequenced by immunoSEQ multiplex PCR, and TCRdb holds only the in-frame ones, with some missing. The profile shows some 32,000 clones, roughly nine tenths of them singletons. Germline-derived CDR1 and CDR2 are MRHNA and SNTAGT. J gave up 4 bases and V 2 bases, and 0 bases lay outside the gene matches. The CDR3 sequence is 14 residues long. The chain joins TRBV6-4 to TRBJ1-2, with 11 nucleotides matching TRBD1. The source is a human donor with HPV-associated anogenital cancer. Sequencing used blood, obtained from a patient who underwent chemoradiotherapy. DNA for the CDR3: TGTGCCAGCAGTGACGGGACAGGGGGCTATGGCTACACCTTC. Amino acids: CASSDGTGGYGYTF.